These T cell receptor beta chains were read from a single sample in a study of memory CD4+ T cells and cytomegalovirus serostatus. TCRdb keeps only in-frame clones here, not all; method: immunoSEQ multiplex PCR. The sample holds just under 60,000 clones, 81% seen once. Input material: memory CD4+ T cells from blood. These receptor sequences come from an adult in good health and CMV-seronegative. CDR3s include the opening cysteine and the closing phenylalanine or tryptophan. Fields, in order: J gene, D gene, V gene, CDR3 protein, CDR3 DNA. The D gene is left open where the match is weak.

TRBJ2-1 - TRBV28 CASSLARGQFF TGTGCCAGCAGTTTAGCAAGGGGGCAGTTCTTC
TRBJ2-7 - TRBV10-3 CAIARTAYEQYF TGTGCCATCGCCCGGACAGCTTACGAGCAGTACTTC
TRBJ2-5 - TRBV6-5 CASSVVGETQYF TGTGCCAGCAGCGTCGTAGGGGAGACCCAGTACTTC
TRBJ2-2 - TRBV27 CASSSPNPGELFF TGTGCCAGCAGTTCCCCGAACCCCGGGGAGCTGTTTTTT
TRBJ2-7 - TRBV7-9 CASAISAIGEQYF TGTGCCAGCGCTATATCCGCTATTGGCGAGCAGTACTTC
TRBJ1-5 TRBD1 TRBV7-3 CASSLVEFRDRQYSNQPQHF TGTGCCAGCAGCTTAGTCGAATTCCGGGACAGACAATATAGCAATCAGCCCCAGCATTTT
TRBJ2-1 - TRBV18 CASSQGTAAYNEQFF TGTGCCAGCTCACAAGGTACAGCAGCCTACAATGAGCAGTTCTTC
TRBJ2-2 TRBD1 TRBV7-3 CASSGTGVGELFF TGTGCCAGCAGCGGAACAGGGGTCGGGGAGCTGTTTTTT
TRBJ2-7 TRBD1 TRBV7-2 CASSLGWDSEEQYF TGTGCCAGCAGCTTAGGTTGGGACAGCGAGGAGCAGTACTTC
TRBJ2-7 - TRBV10-3 CAIRGDSPYEQYF TGTGCCATCAGGGGGGATTCCCCCTACGAGCAGTACTTC
TRBJ2-3 TRBD2 TRBV7-3 CASSPGTSSNPSTDTQYF TGTGCCAGCAGCCCGGGGACTAGCTCTAACCCTAGCACAGATACGCAGTATTTT
TRBJ2-3 - TRBV18 CASSPGDTQYF TGTGCCAGCTCACCAGGGGATACGCAGTATTTT
TRBJ2-2 - TRBV30 CAWSRLGMNTGELFF TGTGCCTGGAGTCGACTGGGGATGAACACCGGGGAGCTGTTTTTT
TRBJ1-1 - TRBV11-3 CASSLDDRDMNTEAFF TGTGCCAGCAGCTTAGACGACAGAGATATGAACACTGAAGCTTTCTTT